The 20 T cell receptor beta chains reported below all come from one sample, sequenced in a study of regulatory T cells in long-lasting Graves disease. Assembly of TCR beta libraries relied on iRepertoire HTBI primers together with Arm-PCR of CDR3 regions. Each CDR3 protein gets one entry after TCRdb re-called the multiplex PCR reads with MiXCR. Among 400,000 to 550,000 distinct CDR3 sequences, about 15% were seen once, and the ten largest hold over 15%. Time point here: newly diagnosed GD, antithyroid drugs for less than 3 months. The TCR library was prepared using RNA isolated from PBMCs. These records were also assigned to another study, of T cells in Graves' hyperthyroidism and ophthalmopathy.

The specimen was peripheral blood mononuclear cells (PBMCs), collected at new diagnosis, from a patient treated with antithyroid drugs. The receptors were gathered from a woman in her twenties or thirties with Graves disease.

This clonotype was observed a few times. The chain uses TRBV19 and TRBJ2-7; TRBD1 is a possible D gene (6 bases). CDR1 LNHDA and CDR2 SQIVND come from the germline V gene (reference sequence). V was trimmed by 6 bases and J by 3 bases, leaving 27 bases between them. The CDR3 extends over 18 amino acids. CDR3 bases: TGTGCCAGTAGCGACCCGAGAAGCGATAAAAGACAGGTCTACGAGCAGTACTTC. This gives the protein CASSDPRSDKRQVYEQYF. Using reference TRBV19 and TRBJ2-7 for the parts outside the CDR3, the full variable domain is DGGITQSPKYLFRKEGQNVTLSCEQNLNHDAMYWYRQDPGQGLRLIYYSQIVNDFQKGDIAEGYSVSREKKESFPLTVTSAQKNPTAFYLCASSDPRSDKRQVYEQYFGPGTRLTVT.

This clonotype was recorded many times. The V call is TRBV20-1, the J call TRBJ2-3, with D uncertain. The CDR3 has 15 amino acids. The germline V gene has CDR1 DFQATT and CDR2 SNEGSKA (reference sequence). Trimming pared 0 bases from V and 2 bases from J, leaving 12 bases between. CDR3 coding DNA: TGCAGTGCTAGAGAAGATATTCCCAACACAGATACGCAGTATTTT. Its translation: CSAREDIPNTDTQYF.

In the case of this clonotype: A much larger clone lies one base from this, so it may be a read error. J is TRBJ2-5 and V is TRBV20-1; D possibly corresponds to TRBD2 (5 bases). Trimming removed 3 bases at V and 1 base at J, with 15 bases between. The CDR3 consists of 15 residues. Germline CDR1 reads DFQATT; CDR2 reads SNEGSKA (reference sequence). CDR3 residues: CSASGMWPAQETQYF. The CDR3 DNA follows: TGCAGTGCTAGCGGGATGTGGCCAGCCCAAGAGACCCAGTACTTC.

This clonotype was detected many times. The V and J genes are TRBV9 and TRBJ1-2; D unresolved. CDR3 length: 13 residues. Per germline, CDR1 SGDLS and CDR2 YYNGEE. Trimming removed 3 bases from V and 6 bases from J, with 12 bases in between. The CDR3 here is CASSGTLVDGYTF. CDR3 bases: TGTGCCAGCAGCGGGACCTTGGTGGATGGCTACACCTTC.

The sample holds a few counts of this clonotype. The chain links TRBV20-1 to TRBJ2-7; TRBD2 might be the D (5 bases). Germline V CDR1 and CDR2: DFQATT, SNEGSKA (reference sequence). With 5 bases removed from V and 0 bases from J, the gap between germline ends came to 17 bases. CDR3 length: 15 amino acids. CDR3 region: CSALSDFSSSYEQYF. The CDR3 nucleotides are TGCAGTGCTCTCTCGGACTTTTCTTCCTCCTACGAGCAGTACTTC.

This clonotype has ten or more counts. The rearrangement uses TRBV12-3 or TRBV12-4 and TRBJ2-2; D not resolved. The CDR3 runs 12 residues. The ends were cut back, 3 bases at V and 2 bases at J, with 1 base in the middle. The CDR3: CASSFNTGELFF. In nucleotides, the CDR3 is TGTGCCAGCAGTTTCAACACCGGGGAGCTGTTTTTT.

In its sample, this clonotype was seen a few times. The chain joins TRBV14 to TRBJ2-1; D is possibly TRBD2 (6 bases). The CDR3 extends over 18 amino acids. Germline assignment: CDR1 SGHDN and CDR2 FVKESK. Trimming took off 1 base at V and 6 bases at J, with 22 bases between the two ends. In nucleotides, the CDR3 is TGTGCCAGCAGCCAAGGGTGGAGCAGCGGGCCTCCGGGCAATGAGCAGTTCTTC. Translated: CASSQGWSSGPPGNEQFF.

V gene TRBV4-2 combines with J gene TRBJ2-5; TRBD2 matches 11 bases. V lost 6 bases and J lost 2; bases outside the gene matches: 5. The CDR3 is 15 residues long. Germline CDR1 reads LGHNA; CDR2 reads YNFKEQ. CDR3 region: CASSTGTSGQETQYF. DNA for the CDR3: TGTGCCAGCAGTACCGGGACTAGCGGACAAGAGACCCAGTACTTC.

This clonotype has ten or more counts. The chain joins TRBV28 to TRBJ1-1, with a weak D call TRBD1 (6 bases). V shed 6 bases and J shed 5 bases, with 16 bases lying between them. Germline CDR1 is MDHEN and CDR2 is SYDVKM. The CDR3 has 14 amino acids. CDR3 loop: CASSTPGGLTEAFF. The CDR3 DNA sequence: TGTGCCAGCAGCACCCCGGGGGGGCTAACTGAAGCTTTCTTT.

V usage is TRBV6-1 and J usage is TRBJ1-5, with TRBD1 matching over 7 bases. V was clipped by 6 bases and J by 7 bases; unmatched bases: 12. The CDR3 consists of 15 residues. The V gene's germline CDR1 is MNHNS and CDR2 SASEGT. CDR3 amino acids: CASRQKGAPGQPQHF. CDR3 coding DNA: TGTGCCAGCAGGCAAAAGGGGGCGCCCGGGCAGCCCCAGCATTTT.

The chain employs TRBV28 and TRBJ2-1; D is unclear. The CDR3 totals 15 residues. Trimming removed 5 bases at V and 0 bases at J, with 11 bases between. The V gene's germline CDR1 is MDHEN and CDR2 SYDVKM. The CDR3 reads CASSLTADSYNEQFF. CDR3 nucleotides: TGTGCCAGCAGTCTAACCGCGGACTCCTACAATGAGCAGTTCTTC.

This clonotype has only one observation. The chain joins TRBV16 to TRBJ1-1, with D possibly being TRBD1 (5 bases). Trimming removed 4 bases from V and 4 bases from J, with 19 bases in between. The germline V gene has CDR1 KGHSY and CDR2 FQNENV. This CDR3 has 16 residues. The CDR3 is CASSRRGRGAGTEAFF. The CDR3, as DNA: TGTGCCAGCAGCCGTCGAGGTAGGGGCGCTGGCACTGAAGCTTTCTTT.

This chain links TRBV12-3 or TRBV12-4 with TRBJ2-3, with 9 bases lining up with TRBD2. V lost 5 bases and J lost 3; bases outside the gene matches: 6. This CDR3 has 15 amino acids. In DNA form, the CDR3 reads TGTGCCAGCAGTACGACTAGCGGAACTACAGATACGCAGTATTTT. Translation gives CASSTTSGTTDTQYF.

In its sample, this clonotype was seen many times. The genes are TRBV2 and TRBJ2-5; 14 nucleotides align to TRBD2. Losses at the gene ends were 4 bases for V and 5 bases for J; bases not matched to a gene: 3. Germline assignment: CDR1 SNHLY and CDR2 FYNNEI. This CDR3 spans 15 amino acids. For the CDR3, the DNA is TGTGCCAGCAGTGGAGGACTAGCGGGAGGTGAGACCCAGTACTTC. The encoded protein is CASSGGLAGGETQYF.

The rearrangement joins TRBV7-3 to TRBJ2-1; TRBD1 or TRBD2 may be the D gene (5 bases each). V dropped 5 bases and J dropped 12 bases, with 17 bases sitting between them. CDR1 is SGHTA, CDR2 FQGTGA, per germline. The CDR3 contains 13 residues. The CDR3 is CASSPGTSPRQFF. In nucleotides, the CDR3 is TGTGCCAGCAGCCCCGGGACCTCCCCCCGGCAGTTCTTC.

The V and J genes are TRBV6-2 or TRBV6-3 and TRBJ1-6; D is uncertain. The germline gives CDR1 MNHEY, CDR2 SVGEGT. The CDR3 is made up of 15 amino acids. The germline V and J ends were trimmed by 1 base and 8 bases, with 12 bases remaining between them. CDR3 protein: CASSYFEALDSPLHF. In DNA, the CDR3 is TGTGCCAGCAGTTACTTCGAGGCCTTAGATTCACCCCTCCACTTT.

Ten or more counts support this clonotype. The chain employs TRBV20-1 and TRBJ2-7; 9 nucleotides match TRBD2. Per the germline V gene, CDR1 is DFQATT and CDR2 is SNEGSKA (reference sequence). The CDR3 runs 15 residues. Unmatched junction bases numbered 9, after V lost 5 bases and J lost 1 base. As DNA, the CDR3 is TGCAGTGCTCACAGACCGGGACTAGCATCCTACGAGCAGTACTTC. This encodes CSAHRPGLASYEQYF.

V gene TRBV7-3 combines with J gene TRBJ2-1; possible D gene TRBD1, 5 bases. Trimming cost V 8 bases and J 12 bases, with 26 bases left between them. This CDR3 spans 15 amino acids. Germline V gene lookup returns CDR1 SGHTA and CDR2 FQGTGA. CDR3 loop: CASLKEQAGLYMQFF. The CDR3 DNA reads TGTGCCAGCTTGAAGGAACAGGCCGGGCTCTATATGCAGTTCTTC. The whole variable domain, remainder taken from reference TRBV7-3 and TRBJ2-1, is GAGVSQTPSNKVTEKGKYVELRCDPISGHTALYWYRQSLGQGPEFLIYFQGTGAADDSGLPNDRFFAVRPEGSVSTLKIQRTERGDSAVYLCASLKEQAGLYMQFFGPGTRLTVL.

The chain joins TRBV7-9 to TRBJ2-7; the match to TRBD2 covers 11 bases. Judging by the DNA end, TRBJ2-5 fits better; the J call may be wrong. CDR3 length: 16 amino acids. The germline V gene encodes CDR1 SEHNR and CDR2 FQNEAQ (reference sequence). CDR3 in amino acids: CASSLSSGRTSETQYF. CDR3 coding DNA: TGTGCCAGCAGCTTATCTAGCGGGAGGACTAGTGAGACCCAGTACTTC.

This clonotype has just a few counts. CDR3 in amino acids: CASSLRGGSNPGNTIYF. Here the CDR3 DNA reads TGTGCCAGCAGCTTAAGGGGGGGATCCAACCCTGGAAACACCATATATTTT. The chain employs TRBV7-3 and TRBJ1-3, with a possible D match to TRBD1 (5 bases). The CDR3 is 17 amino acids. Germline CDR1 is SGHTA and CDR2 is FQGTGA. The V gene lost 1 base and the J gene lost 2 bases, with 15 bases spanning the gap.